This T cell receptor beta chain was found in a study of T cell changes during pregnancy in multiple sclerosis. This CDR3 comprises 15 residues. The protocol was immunoSEQ multiplex PCR, while the TCRdb copy is restricted to in-frame clones and leaves out a portion. The data show approximately 31,000 clones, 93% seen once. This TCR was recovered from a female donor with multiple sclerosis, enrolled in a pregnancy study. Material: CD4+ T cells from peripheral blood mononuclear cells, obtained in the second trimester of pregnancy. The chain uses TRBV21-1 and TRBJ1-5; the table's D call, TRBD1, has no DNA check behind it. TRBV21-1 represents a pseudogene. The CDR3 DNA follows: TGTGCCAGCGGAGTTCCGGGACACCCTAATCAGCCCCAGCATTTT. This gives the protein CASGVPGHPNQPQHF.